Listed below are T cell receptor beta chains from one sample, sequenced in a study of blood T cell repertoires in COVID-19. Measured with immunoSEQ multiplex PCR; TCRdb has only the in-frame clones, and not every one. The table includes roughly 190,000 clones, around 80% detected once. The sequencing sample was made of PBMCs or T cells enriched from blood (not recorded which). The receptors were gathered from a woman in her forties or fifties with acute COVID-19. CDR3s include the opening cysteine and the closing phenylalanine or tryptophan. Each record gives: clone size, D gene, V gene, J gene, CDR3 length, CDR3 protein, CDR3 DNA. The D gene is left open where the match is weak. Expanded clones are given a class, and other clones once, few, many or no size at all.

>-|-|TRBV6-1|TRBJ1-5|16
CASSGTPGPSNQPQHF
TGTGCCAGCAGTGGAACTCCAGGGCCTAGCAATCAGCCCCAGCATTTT
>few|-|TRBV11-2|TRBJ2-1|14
CASSLGGPNNEQFF
TGTGCCAGCAGCTTAGGGGGGCCAAACAATGAGCAGTTCTTC
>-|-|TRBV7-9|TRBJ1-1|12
CASSREVAEAFF
TGTGCCAGCAGCCGAGAGGTGGCTGAAGCTTTCTTT
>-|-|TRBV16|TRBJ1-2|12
CASSPTGRGYTF
TGTGCCAGCAGTCCAACGGGGAGGGGCTACACCTTC
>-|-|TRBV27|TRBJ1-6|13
CASSSQGRSPLHF
TGTGCCAGCAGTTCACAGGGTCGGTCACCCCTCCACTTT
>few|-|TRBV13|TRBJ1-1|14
CASSLGRSNTEAFF
TGTGCCAGCAGCTTGGGGCGGTCTAACACTGAAGCTTTCTTT
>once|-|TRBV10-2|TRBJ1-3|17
CASSEFKVQVVGNTIYF
TGCGCCAGCAGTGAGTTTAAGGTCCAGGTCGTCGGAAACACCATATATTTT
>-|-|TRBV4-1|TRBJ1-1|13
CASSHPRNTEAFF
TGCGCCAGCAGCCATCCGAGGAACACTGAAGCTTTCTTT
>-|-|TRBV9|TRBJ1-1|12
CASSSSGTEAFF
TGTGCCAGCAGCTCATCGGGCACTGAAGCTTTCTTT
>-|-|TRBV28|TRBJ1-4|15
CASSAAGILGEKLFF
TGTGCCAGCAGTGCCGCAGGGATCTTGGGTGAAAAACTGTTTTTT
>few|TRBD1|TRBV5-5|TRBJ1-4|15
CASSRTGGGSEKLFF
TGTGCCAGCAGCCGAACAGGGGGTGGGAGTGAAAAACTGTTTTTT
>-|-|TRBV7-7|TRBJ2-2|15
CASSQTGDSTGELFF
TGTGCTAGCAGCCAGACCGGGGACTCCACCGGGGAGCTGTTTTTT
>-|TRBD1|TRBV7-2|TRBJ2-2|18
CASSLILSDRVNTGELFF
TGTGCCAGCAGCTTAATTTTATCGGACAGGGTGAACACCGGGGAGCTGTTTTTT
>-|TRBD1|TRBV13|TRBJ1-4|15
CASSAKTGPNEKLFF
TGTGCCAGCAGCGCCAAGACAGGGCCTAATGAAAAACTGTTTTTT
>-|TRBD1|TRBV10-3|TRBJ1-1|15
CAISDYGTGGTEAFF
TGTGCCATCAGTGACTATGGGACAGGGGGCACTGAAGCTTTCTTT
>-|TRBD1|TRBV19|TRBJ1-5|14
CASSIAQGAQPQHF
TGTGCCAGTAGTATCGCACAGGGGGCCCAGCCCCAGCATTTT
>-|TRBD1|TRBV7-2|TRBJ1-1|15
CASSRGQTGNTEAFF
TGTGCCAGCAGCCGGGGACAGACAGGGAACACTGAAGCTTTCTTT